The source of this T cell receptor (beta chain) is a study of response to subunit inactivated influenza vaccine. Study findings and constraints: The authors put forward the suggestion that each seasonal influenza vaccination may bring in only a limited number of new T cells.

Via MiXCR, TCRdb re-called the RT-PCR reads, giving one row per CDR3 protein. The sample has hundreds of thousands of distinct CDR3 sequences, 25% seen once. Comment on this clonotype: Its cognate antigen is unknown.

Trimming pared 0 bases from V and 8 bases from J, leaving 13 bases between. Germline loops: CDR1 DFQATT, CDR2 SNEGSKA (reference sequence). The CDR3 extends over 14 amino acids. The V call is TRBV20-1, the J call TRBJ1-4; weak D call: TRBD1 (6 bases). Sequences were derived from CD4+ T cells sorted from PBMCs, sampled roughly 5 days after vaccination. The TCR was taken from a man aged 45 to 65 who received an inactivated influenza vaccine. The CDR3: CSARDRTGLEKLFF. The CDR3, as DNA: TGCAGTGCTAGAGATCGTACAGGGTTGGAAAAACTGTTTTTT.